Below, 17 T cell receptor beta chains from the same sample are listed, as sequenced in a study of T cells in Graves' hyperthyroidism and ophthalmopathy. TCR beta CDR3 sequences were amplified from RNA transcripts. RT-PCR in the first round (using the HTBI primer set) targeted the TCR CDR3. TCRdb re-called the multiplex PCR reads with MiXCR, one entry per CDR3 protein. This repertoire shows around 600,000 distinct CDR3 sequences, nearly 45% found once; its top ten account for less than 9.5%. Input material: peripheral blood or thyroid tissue (not recorded which). These receptor sequences come from an adult man with Graves' disease, either hyperthyroidism or ophthalmopathy (not recorded which).

This clonotype came up many times. The CDR3 here is CAIRGTGPTEQYF. CDR3 DNA sequence: TGTGCCATCAGGGGGACAGGACCTACCGAGCAGTACTTC. The rearrangement links TRBV10-3 to TRBJ2-7; 8 bases line up with TRBD1. With 6 bases clipped from V and 6 bases from J, the junction kept 7 bases outside the gene matches. The CDR3 extends over 13 amino acids. Germline V gives CDR1 ENHRY, CDR2 SYGVKD.

This chain uses TRBV19 with TRBJ1-1; 7 nucleotides match TRBD1. Looked up from germline, CDR1 is LNHDA and CDR2 is SQIVND (reference sequence). The ends lost 4 bases at V and 1 base at J; junction bases unmatched: 3. This CDR3 contains 14 residues. The CDR3 sequence is CASSRDSANTEAFF. The CDR3 coding sequence is TGTGCCAGTAGTAGGGACAGTGCGAACACTGAAGCTTTCTTT.

This clonotype has at least ten counts. The rearrangement uses TRBV20-1 and TRBJ2-5; D gene ambiguous. The CDR3 runs 11 residues. V was clipped by 3 bases and J by 3 bases, with 5 bases between them. CDR1 DFQATT and CDR2 SNEGSKA come from the germline V gene (reference sequence). CDR3 bases: TGCAGTGCTAGTACCGAAGAGACCCAGTACTTC. Its protein product is CSASTEETQYF.

The genes are TRBV29-1 and TRBJ2-5; D unresolved. Trimming stripped 0 bases from V and 5 bases from J, with 22 bases between. The CDR3 runs 17 residues. Germline CDR1 and CDR2: SQVTM and ANQGSEA. The CDR3 spells CSVEDLGRPASIETQYF. CDR3 coding DNA: TGCAGCGTTGAAGATCTCGGCCGACCGGCCTCCATTGAGACCCAGTACTTC.

This clonotype showed up just a few times. This chain links TRBV7-2 with TRBJ1-1; the D is unclear. The germline gives CDR1 SGHTA, CDR2 FQGNSA. Trimming took 5 bases from V and 1 from J, leaving 11 bases between them. This CDR3 has 14 residues. The CDR3 loop is CASSPPSGNTEAFF. The CDR3 DNA follows: TGTGCCAGCAGCCCCCCGTCGGGGAACACTGAAGCTTTCTTT. Based on the CDR3 plus reference TRBV7-2 and TRBJ1-1, the full variable domain is GAGVSQSPSNKVTEKGKDVELRCDPISGHTALYWYRQSLGQGLEFLIYFQGNSAPDKSGLPSDRFSAERTGGSVSTLTIQRTQQEDSAVYLCASSPPSGNTEAFFGQGTRLTVV.

The sample holds a few counts of this clonotype. The chain uses TRBV6-5 and TRBJ2-2; D may be TRBD1 (6 bases). Germline lookup yields CDR1 MNHEY and CDR2 SVGAGI. V lost 9 bases and J 0 bases, leaving 8 bases between the germline ends. CDR3 length: 13 residues. For the CDR3, the DNA is TGTGCCAGTACAGGGTCGAACACCGGGGAGCTGTTTTTT. This translates into CASTGSNTGELFF.

J is TRBJ1-2 and V is TRBV7-9; D unresolved. Germline CDR1 and CDR2: SEHNR and FQNEAQ (reference sequence). The germline V and J ends were trimmed by 5 bases and 5 bases, with 15 bases remaining between them. The CDR3 is 14 residues long. In DNA, the CDR3 is TGTGCCAGCAGCCCTTCTATCGGGGAGTATGGCTACACCTTC. Its translation is CASSPSIGEYGYTF.

This chain joins TRBV20-1 and TRBJ2-5, with no clear D. Trimming took 0 bases from V and 1 from J, leaving 12 bases between them. Germline V gene lookup returns CDR1 DFQATT and CDR2 SNEGSKA (reference sequence). This CDR3 has 15 amino acids. The CDR3 sequence is CSAREASDIQETQYF. Here the CDR3 DNA reads TGCAGTGCTAGAGAGGCGAGTGATATCCAAGAGACCCAGTACTTC.

This clonotype was seen a few times. In DNA form, the CDR3 reads TGCAGTGCCCCCAAAGGGCCAGCAACCGAGCAGTACTTC. As protein: CSAPKGPATEQYF. The chain joins TRBV20-1 to TRBJ2-7; unclear D gene. The length of the CDR3 is 13 residues. Germline V CDR1 and CDR2: DFQATT, SNEGSKA (reference sequence). The ends were cut back, 6 bases at V and 6 bases at J, with 18 bases in the middle.

The V and J genes are TRBV5-4 and TRBJ2-2; unclear D gene. CDR3 size: 15 residues. The V end lost 2 bases, the J end lost 1 base, and 9 bases lay between the germline ends. In germline, CDR1 is SGHNT, CDR2 YYREEE (reference sequence). The CDR3 DNA sequence: TGTGCCAGCAGCTTCCGCAGCCAGAACACCGGGGAGCTGTTTTTT. This sequence encodes CASSFRSQNTGELFF. Full variable domain (rest looked up from reference TRBV5-4 and TRBJ2-2): ETGVTQSPTHLIKTRGQQVTLRCSSQSGHNTVSWYQQALGQGPQFIFQYYREEENGRGNFPPRFSGLQFPNYSSELNVNALELDDSALYLCASSFRSQNTGELFFGEGSRLTVL.

To note about this clonotype: The conserved phenylalanine or tryptophan normally closing the CDR3 is absent here, so this likely arose from a read error. The chain couples TRBV2 to TRBJ2-6; D gene ambiguous. Germline V gene sequence: CDR1 SNHLY, CDR2 FYNNEI. The CDR3 sequence is 16 residues long. CDR3 DNA: TGTGCCAGCGGTGAAGCGCCCATCTCTGGGGCCAACGTCCTGACTTTA. Its translation: CASGEAPISGANVLTL.

V and J are TRBV11-2 and TRBJ2-7; maybe TRBD1 (6 bases). V was pared by 5 bases and J by 5 bases, with 19 bases between. The CDR3 contains 15 residues. Germline CDR1 SGHAT, CDR2 FQNNGV. Here the CDR3 DNA reads TGTGCCAGCAGCATGGGACACGGGTCAGGCCACGAGCAGTACTTC. Translating it yields CASSMGHGSGHEQYF.

This clonotype has just a few counts. The CDR3 region is CSASLLAGLETQYF. The CDR3 bases are TGCAGTGCTAGCCTACTAGCGGGGTTGGAGACCCAGTACTTC. The V gene is TRBV20-1, the J gene TRBJ2-5; TRBD2 matches 10 bases. Germline CDR1 reads DFQATT; CDR2 reads SNEGSKA (reference sequence). Losses at the gene ends were 3 bases for V and 5 bases for J; bases not matched to a gene: 6. The CDR3 covers 14 residues.

This clonotype was picked up many times. The genes are TRBV24-1 and TRBJ2-2, with D tentatively TRBD2 (6 bases). The CDR3 has 14 residues. Trimming stripped 5 bases from V and 4 bases from J, with 10 bases between. In germline, CDR1 is KGHDR, CDR2 SFDVKD. The CDR3 loop is CATSAEGGTGELFF. CDR3 sequence (DNA): TGTGCCACCAGTGCGGAGGGCGGCACCGGGGAGCTGTTTTTT.

At least ten counts were recorded for this clonotype. The chain carries TRBV7-8 and TRBJ1-6; a weak D match, TRBD1 (6 bases). Trimming left V 2 bases short and J 8 bases short, with 10 bases between. The CDR3 contains 14 residues. Looked up from germline, CDR1 is SGHVS and CDR2 is FQNEAQ. CDR3 protein: CASSLRGAYSPLHF. CDR3 sequence (DNA): TGTGCCAGCAGCTTAAGGGGGGCTTATTCACCCCTCCACTTT.

The chain uses TRBV11-3 and TRBJ1-6; 7 bases are shared with TRBD1. The V gene end was trimmed by 5 bases and the J gene end by 8 bases; junction bases not matched to a gene: 9. This CDR3 region has 15 residues. CDR1 is SGHNT, CDR2 YENEEA, per germline. CDR3 region: CASSKTGPGDSPLHF. DNA of the CDR3: TGTGCCAGCAGCAAGACAGGGCCAGGGGATTCACCCCTCCACTTT.

This clonotype was detected only a few times. The chain links TRBV20-1 to TRBJ2-7, with 9 bases lining up with TRBD2. The CDR3 is 16 residues long. Losses at the gene ends were 1 base for V and 3 bases for J; bases not matched to a gene: 10. Germline V gene sequence: CDR1 DFQATT, CDR2 SNEGSKA (reference sequence). The CDR3 coding sequence is TGCAGTGCTAGAGGGATAGCGGGAGTCGGACTCTACGAGCAGTACTTC. Its translation: CSARGIAGVGLYEQYF.